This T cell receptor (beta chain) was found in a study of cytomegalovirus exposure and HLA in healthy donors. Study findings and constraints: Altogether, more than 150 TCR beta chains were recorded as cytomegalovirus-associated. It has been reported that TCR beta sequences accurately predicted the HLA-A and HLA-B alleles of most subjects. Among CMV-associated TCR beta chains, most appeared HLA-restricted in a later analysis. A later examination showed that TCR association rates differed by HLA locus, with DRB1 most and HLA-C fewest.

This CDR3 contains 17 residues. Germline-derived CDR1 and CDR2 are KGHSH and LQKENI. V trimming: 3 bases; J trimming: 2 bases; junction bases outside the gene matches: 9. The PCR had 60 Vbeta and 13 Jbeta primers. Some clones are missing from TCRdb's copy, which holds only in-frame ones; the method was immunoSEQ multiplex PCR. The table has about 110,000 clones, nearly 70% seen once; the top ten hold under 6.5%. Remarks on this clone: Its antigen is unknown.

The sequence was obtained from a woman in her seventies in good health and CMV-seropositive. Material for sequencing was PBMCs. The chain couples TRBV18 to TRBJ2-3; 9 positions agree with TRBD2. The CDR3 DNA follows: TGTGCCAGCTCACCTCTGGCTAGCGGGGCCAACACAGATACGCAGTATTTT. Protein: CASSPLASGANTDTQYF. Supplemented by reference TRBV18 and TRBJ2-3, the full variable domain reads NAGVMQNPRHLVRRRGQEARLRCSPMKGHSHVYWYRQLPEEGLKFMVYLQKENIIDESGMPKERFSAEFPKEGPSILRIQQVVRGDSAAYFCASSPLASGANTDTQYFGPGTRLTVL.